This T cell receptor beta chain came from a study of T cell responses to AZD1222 COVID-19 vaccine. Overall study results and limits: Repertoire samples came only from after the peak T cell response.

To note about this clone: The antigen remains unidentified.

This table comes from immunoSEQ multiplex PCR, and its TCRdb copy is limited to in-frame clones, with some not included. The data contain some 110,000 clones, roughly nine tenths of them seen just once; the ten biggest clones take up around 1.7%. This CDR3 region has 16 residues. The V gene end was trimmed by 0 bases and the J gene end by 4 bases; junction bases not matched to a gene: 6. CDR1 is ENHRY and CDR2 is SYGVKD in the germline V gene. The V gene is TRBV10-3, the J gene TRBJ1-2; 9 positions agree with TRBD1. The clonotype comes from an adult in good health. The sample consisted of peripheral blood, taken on day 0 of AZD1222 vaccination. DNA for the CDR3: TGTGCCATCAGTGAGTCGAATGGGGGACAGGGCTATGGCTACACCTTC. As protein: CAISESNGGQGYGYTF.